The 27 T cell receptor beta chains listed next were all sequenced from one sample in a study of cytomegalovirus exposure and HLA in healthy donors (dated by TCRdb to 2017 to 2019). Library creation used the immunoSEQ multiplex PCR assay. A mixture of 60 forward primers for TCR Vbeta segments and 13 reverse primers for TCR Jbeta segments was used in the multiplex PCR. TCRdb retrieved this table from immuneACCESS and kept in-frame rearrangements only. Not all clones are present; in checked studies, unresolved V genes account for under half, and no reason is known for the remainder. The sample profile shows about 77,000 clones; 70% to 80% of them were found once. Around 3.5% of the sample goes to the ten largest clones. The sample was PBMCs. The receptors here all came from a man aged 40-49 years in good health and CMV-seronegative.

CDR3 protein: CASSFGQAYEQYF. CDR3 nucleotides: TGTGCCAGCAGTTTTGGACAGGCCTACGAGCAGTACTTC. The rearrangement links TRBV27 to TRBJ2-7; 7 positions match TRBD1. Germline V gene sequence: CDR1 MNHEY, CDR2 SMNVEV (reference sequence). With V trimmed by 3 bases and J by 2 bases, 1 base remained unmatched. The CDR3 has 13 amino acids.

The rearrangement uses TRBV9 and TRBJ1-2, with D hard to call. Germline-derived CDR1 and CDR2 are SGDLS and YYNGEE. CDR3 length: 13 amino acids. The germline V and J ends were trimmed by 4 bases and 7 bases, with 14 bases remaining between them. This chain's CDR3 is CASSSLAGIGYTF. CDR3 bases: TGTGCCAGCAGCTCCCTTGCCGGGATTGGCTACACCTTC.

This chain uses TRBV6-5 with TRBJ1-6; TRBD1 matches at 8 bases. V lost 11 bases, J lost 10 bases, and 13 bases stayed unmatched. Germline loops: CDR1 MNHEY, CDR2 SVGAGI. The CDR3 has 14 amino acids. CDR3 DNA sequence: TGTGCCTCAAATACCGGACAGGGCCTATCACCCCTCCACTTT. Its translation is CASNTGQGLSPLHF.

This rearrangement joins TRBV5-8 to TRBJ2-1, with 12 bases aligning to TRBD2. From germline, CDR1 is SGHTS and CDR2 YDEGEE. Trimming cost V 0 bases and J 0 bases; bases outside gene matches: 7. The CDR3 runs 19 residues. CDR3 region: CASSLGLAGGLPSYNEQFF. The CDR3 DNA follows: TGTGCCAGCAGCTTGGGGCTAGCGGGGGGGCTCCCCTCCTACAATGAGCAGTTCTTC.

The chain links TRBV4-1 to TRBJ2-3; 16 nucleotides align to TRBD2. The junction had 13 bases not matched to a gene; V was cut back by 2 bases and J by 5 bases. The CDR3 has 20 amino acids. Germline values: CDR1 MGHRA, CDR2 YSYEKL. The CDR3 loop is CASSQRGGTSGGALEDTQYF. The CDR3 DNA reads as TGCGCCAGCAGCCAAAGGGGGGGGACTAGCGGGGGGGCTCTCGAAGATACGCAGTATTTT.

This clone was seen once. One junction end disagrees with the germline gene, perhaps due to a read error. The genes are TRBV7-9 and TRBJ1-1, with D perhaps matching TRBD1 (6 bases). The CDR3 spans 14 residues. In germline, CDR1 is SEHNR, CDR2 FQNEAQ (reference sequence). CDR3 region: CSSSLGQQNTEAFF. The CDR3 DNA is TGTTCCAGCAGCTTAGGACAGCAGAACACTGAAGCTTTCTTT.

This rearrangement joins TRBV7-9 to TRBJ2-2; 7 nucleotides align to TRBD2. The V gene's germline CDR1 is SEHNR and CDR2 FQNEAQ (reference sequence). V was clipped by 4 bases and J by 1 base; unmatched bases: 9. The CDR3 runs 17 residues. Here the CDR3 reads CASSWGGDPRNTGELFF. CDR3 DNA sequence: TGTGCCAGCAGCTGGGGAGGGGATCCGAGGAACACCGGGGAGCTGTTTTTT.

The chain couples TRBV5-1 to TRBJ2-5; perhaps TRBD2 as D (5 bases). The closer fit of TRBJ2-7 to the DNA end suggests the J call may be wrong. Germline V gene data show CDR1 as SGHRS and CDR2 as YFSETQ. CDR3 size: 13 residues. CDR3 coding DNA: TGCGCCAGCAGCCCCGAGGGAACCTACGAGCAGTACTTC. Amino acids: CASSPEGTYEQYF.

The chain carries TRBV7-2 and TRBJ1-1; 9 nucleotides align to TRBD1. There are 15 residues in the CDR3. Germline trimming cut 3 bases from V and 4 bases from J; bases unmatched to any gene: 6. Germline loops: CDR1 SGHTA, CDR2 FQGNSA. CDR3 nucleotide sequence: TGTGCCAGCAGCTTTACAGGGGGCGCGGGCACTGAAGCTTTCTTT. This translates into CASSFTGGAGTEAFF.

J is TRBJ1-4 and V is TRBV14; no clear D gene. V gave up 4 bases and J gave up 4 bases, with 16 bases separating them. Germline CDR1 SGHDN, CDR2 FVKESK. The CDR3 consists of 16 residues. The CDR3 is CASSRNLGRGNEKLFF. CDR3 DNA: TGTGCCAGCAGCCGGAACCTAGGTCGGGGTAATGAAAAACTGTTTTTT. Drawing the rest from reference TRBV14 and TRBJ1-4, the complete variable domain is EAGVTQFPSHSVIEKGQTVTLRCDPISGHDNLYWYRRVMGKEIKFLLHFVKESKQDESGMPNNRFLAERTGGTYSTLKVQPAELEDSGVYFCASSRNLGRGNEKLFFGSGTQLSVL.

This chain joins TRBV5-1 and TRBJ2-7; D is unresolved. Germline lookup yields CDR1 SGHRS and CDR2 YFSETQ. V lost 0 bases and J 3 bases, leaving 7 bases between the germline ends. This CDR3 has 13 residues. The CDR3 nucleotides are TGCGCCAGCAGCTTGGAACAGAGCTACGAGCAGTACTTC. Amino acid sequence: CASSLEQSYEQYF.

The chain recombines TRBV7-2 with TRBJ2-4; D is perhaps TRBD2 (6 bases). The germline V gene has CDR1 SGHTA and CDR2 FQGNSA. The CDR3 totals 15 residues. Between the trimmed V and J ends, which lost 4 bases and 1 base, there was a span of 11 bases. As DNA, the CDR3 is TGTGCCAGCAGCTCCCCTGCGGGGGCCAAAAACATTCAGTACTTC. Its protein product is CASSSPAGAKNIQYF.

J is TRBJ1-2 and V is TRBV18; no firm D call. The V end was cut by 3 bases, the J end by 5 bases, with 10 bases between. Germline CDR1 and CDR2: KGHSH and LQKENI. CDR3 size: 13 residues. The CDR3 sequence is CASSPAEEYGYTF. The CDR3 bases are TGTGCCAGCTCACCGGCGGAAGAATATGGCTACACCTTC.

The CDR3 is CASSFQGRNQPQHF. The CDR3 region has the DNA TGTGCCAGCAGCTTTCAGGGGCGCAATCAGCCCCAGCATTTT. V usage is TRBV7-9 and J usage is TRBJ1-5, with D perhaps TRBD1 (6 bases). Germline V lookup: CDR1 SEHNR, CDR2 FQNEAQ (reference sequence). Trimming cost V 3 bases and J 2 bases, with 8 bases left between them. This CDR3 region has 14 residues.

The gene calls are TRBV19 and TRBJ2-1, with D hard to call. There are 11 residues in the CDR3. V was trimmed by 5 bases and J by 5 bases, leaving 4 bases between them. Germline V gives CDR1 LNHDA, CDR2 SQIVND (reference sequence). CDR3 in DNA: TGTGCCAGTAGTCAAAACAATGAGCAGTTCTTC. Residues: CASSQNNEQFF.

This clone was counted only a few times. The rearrangement links TRBV19 to TRBJ2-7, with 9 bases lining up with TRBD1. This CDR3 spans 15 amino acids. Losses at the gene ends were 1 base for V and 3 bases for J; bases not matched to a gene: 4. CDR1 is LNHDA and CDR2 is SQIVND in the germline V gene (reference sequence). The CDR3 loop is CASSIVDRGYYEQYF. The CDR3 DNA follows: TGTGCCAGTAGTATAGTCGACAGGGGGTACTACGAGCAGTACTTC.

This CDR3 reads CASSNQGNRYEQYF. DNA for the CDR3: TGTGCCAGCAGCAACCAGGGTAATAGGTACGAGCAGTACTTC. The chain has TRBV7-2 and TRBJ2-7, with D possibly matching TRBD1 (5 bases). The CDR3 totals 14 residues. Germline loops: CDR1 SGHTA, CDR2 FQGNSA. V lost 5 bases, J lost 4 bases, and 15 bases lay in between.

This clone appeared a few times. The junction and the germline gene differ at one end; a read error may be behind it. This chain joins TRBV5-1 and TRBJ1-2; 10 bases align to TRBD1. Germline CDR1 is SGHRS and CDR2 is YFSETQ. The CDR3 totals 14 residues. The CDR3 sequence is CASSLRQGAGGYPF. CDR3 sequence (DNA): TGCGCCAGCAGCTTGAGACAGGGGGCAGGTGGCTACCCCTTC.

This chain connects TRBV6-6 to TRBJ2-7; 9 bases match TRBD2. Germline CDR1 MNHNY, CDR2 SVGAGI (reference sequence). The CDR3 is made up of 16 amino acids. V dropped 3 bases and J dropped 4; count of bases not matched to a gene: 10. CDR3 DNA sequence: TGTGCCAGCAGTTATATACCCAGCGGGGGGCAATACGAGCAGTACTTC. Translation: CASSYIPSGGQYEQYF.

The chain carries TRBV7-6 and TRBJ2-1; 14 bases match TRBD2. This CDR3 region has 15 residues. Looked up from germline, CDR1 is SGHVS and CDR2 is FNYEAQ. The V and J ends lost 6 bases and 8 bases, in that order; junction bases with no gene match: 6. CDR3 in DNA: TGTGCCAGCAGTCCGACTAGCGGGGGGGCTGATGAGCAGTTCTTC. This translates into CASSPTSGGADEQFF.

The genes are TRBV6-5 and TRBJ1-5; 10 nucleotides align to TRBD1. J lost 2 bases, V lost 6 bases, and 4 bases had no gene match. Germline CDR1 MNHEY, CDR2 SVGAGI. The CDR3 has 15 amino acids. The CDR3 sequence is CASSHGQGGNQPQHF. The CDR3 bases are TGTGCCAGCAGCCACGGACAGGGGGGCAATCAGCCCCAGCATTTT.

This clone was picked up one time. Additional DNA sequences in this sample encode the identical CDR3. DNA of the CDR3: TGTGCCAGCAGTGAATGGGGGGGAGGCTACACCTTC. Protein: CASSEWGGGYTF. The chain is built from TRBV25-1 and TRBJ1-2, with D perhaps matching TRBD1 (5 bases). The CDR3 is 12 residues long. V lost 1 base to trimming and J lost 8 bases, with 8 bases between them. Germline V gene data show CDR1 as MGHDK and CDR2 as SYGVNS.

V and J are TRBV28 and TRBJ2-7, with a weak D call TRBD2 (5 bases). V lost 6 bases, J lost 2 bases, and 11 bases lay in between. Germline V gene lookup returns CDR1 MDHEN and CDR2 SYDVKM. There are 13 residues in the CDR3. The CDR3 loop is CASRRELPYEQYF. The CDR3, as DNA: TGTGCCAGCAGGAGGGAACTACCCTACGAGCAGTACTTC.

The chain employs TRBV7-9 and TRBJ1-5; tentatively, D is TRBD1 (5 bases). V dropped 0 bases and J dropped 5 bases, with 14 bases sitting between them. This CDR3 is built from 16 residues. Looked up from germline, CDR1 is SEHNR and CDR2 is FQNEAQ (reference sequence). CDR3 residues: CASSLAMGLGYQPQHF. Here the CDR3 DNA reads TGTGCCAGCAGCTTAGCAATGGGGCTGGGGTATCAGCCCCAGCATTTT.

This clone was counted a few times. The chain carries TRBV18 and TRBJ2-1; 14 positions match TRBD2. Germline V lookup: CDR1 KGHSH, CDR2 LQKENI. This CDR3 spans 17 amino acids. V shed 3 bases and J 2 bases; nucleotides not matched to a gene: 3. CDR3 sequence reads: CASSPRLAGGPYNEQFF. The CDR3, as DNA: TGTGCCAGCTCACCGAGACTAGCGGGGGGGCCCTACAATGAGCAGTTCTTC.

In this sample, this clone turned up a few times. This sequence joins TRBV30 and TRBJ1-2, with unresolved D. The CDR3 sequence is 11 residues long. Trimming left V 5 bases short and J 9 bases short, with 13 bases between. From germline, CDR1 is GTSNPN and CDR2 SVGIG (reference sequence). DNA of the CDR3: TGTGCCTGGTTCGGATTCGGGAGCTACACCTTC. Translating gives CAWFGFGSYTF.

V and J are TRBV19 and TRBJ1-6, with a tentative D call TRBD1 (5 bases). V shed 3 bases and J shed 13 bases, with 28 bases lying between them. CDR3 length equals 18 residues. Germline loops: CDR1 LNHDA, CDR2 SQIVND (reference sequence). In DNA, the CDR3 is TGTGCCAGTAGTATCCATCTGCCTACCCCGACAACAGGTTACCCCCTCCACTTT. This sequence encodes CASSIHLPTPTTGYPLHF.